Listed below are T cell receptor beta chains from one sample, sequenced in a study of blood T cell repertoires in COVID-19. Sequencing used immunoSEQ multiplex PCR; TCRdb keeps in-frame clones, though not all of them. Counted here are roughly 100,000 clones, 70% to 90% occurring once; the ten biggest clones make up about 3%. Specimen: peripheral blood. All receptors come from a man in his forties or fifties with active or convalescent COVID-19. The CDR3 runs from the conserved cysteine through the conserved F or W. Fields, in order: J gene, D gene, clone size, V gene, CDR3 DNA, CDR3 protein. The D gene is left open where the match is weak. Not every row has a clone size; where given, it reads once, few, many or a size class.

TRBJ1-1 TRBD1 NA TRBV28 TGTGCCAGCAGTCCCCCGACAGGGGACACTGAAGCTTTCTTT CASSPPTGDTEAFF
TRBJ1-4 TRBD1 NA TRBV29-1 TGCAGCGTTTCCAAGGGGGCCACAACTAATGAAAAACTGTTTTTT CSVSKGATTNEKLFF
TRBJ1-4 NA NA TRBV10-1 TGCGCCAGCAGTGGTGGAGCGGGCTTAGATGAAAAACTGTTTTTT CASSGGAGLDEKLFF
TRBJ1-5 NA NA TRBV19 TGTGCGCAACAGGTAAGGGCGCCCCAGCATTTT CAQQVRAPQHF
TRBJ2-1 TRBD1 NA TRBV28 TGTGCCAGCGGCTGGGACAGCAATGAGCAGTTCTTC CASGWDSNEQFF
TRBJ1-3 NA once TRBV27 TGTGCCAGCAGTCCAGGGACTGCTTCTGGAAACACCATATATTTT CASSPGTASGNTIYF
TRBJ2-1 TRBD1 NA TRBV3-1/TRBV3-2 TGTGCCAGCAGCCCCCGGACAGGGGGTTACAATGAGCAGTTCTTC CASSPRTGGYNEQFF
TRBJ2-1 NA NA TRBV25-1 TGTGCCAGCAGTCTTGAAGCGGAGCAGTTCTTC CASSLEAEQFF
TRBJ2-1 NA once TRBV28 TGTGCCAGCAACTACGACAATGAGCAGTTCTTC CASNYDNEQFF
TRBJ2-3 TRBD1 NA TRBV15 TGTGCCACCAGCAGGGACAGGGGAGGCACAGATACGCAGTATTTT CATSRDRGGTDTQYF
TRBJ1-6 NA NA TRBV19 TGTGCCAGTAGTATAGAGGGCACCTCCTATAATTCACCCCTCCACTTT CASSIEGTSYNSPLHF
TRBJ1-1 NA NA TRBV30 TGTGCCTGGAGACTGGGGGGGGGCATGCCTTTCTTT CAWRLGGGMPFF
TRBJ2-3 TRBD1 NA TRBV7-2 TGTGCCAGCAGCTTACAGGGGGCGAGGGTTGCTCCGCAGTATTTT CASSLQGARVAPQYF
TRBJ1-4 NA NA TRBV28 TGTGCCAGCAGTTTAGGAGGGCTAAATGAAAAACTGTTTTTT CASSLGGLNEKLFF
TRBJ2-7 NA NA TRBV27 TGTGCCGAGGCGCGCCCGCCGAGGGTCTACGAGCAGTACTTC CAEARPPRVYEQYF
TRBJ1-5 TRBD1 NA TRBV10-2 TGCGCCAGTGCGACAGGGGCCAATCAGCCCCAGCATTTT CASATGANQPQHF
TRBJ2-3 TRBD2 NA TRBV10-2 TGCGCCAGCAGGTCCTTGACTAGCGGGGGTTTCACAGATACGCAGTATTTT CASRSLTSGGFTDTQYF
TRBJ2-5 NA NA TRBV5-4 TGTGCCAGCAGCCCCAATTCTCGCAGGGAAGAGACCCAGTACTTC CASSPNSRREETQYF
TRBJ1-1 NA NA TRBV6-5 TGTGCCAGCATCCTAAGGGGAGGGTTGAACACTGAAGCTTTCTTT CASILRGGLNTEAFF
TRBJ2-1 TRBD1 few TRBV5-6 TGTGCCAGCAGCTCAGGAGGACAGGGCTACAATGAGCAGTTCTTC CASSSGGQGYNEQFF
TRBJ1-5 NA NA TRBV30 TGTGCCTGGAGTCGAACAGTAAATCAGCCCCAGCATTTT CAWSRTVNQPQHF
TRBJ2-5 TRBD1 NA TRBV7-2 TGTGCCAGCAGCTCGGGACAGGGGGCGGGGGAGACCCAGTACTTC CASSSGQGAGETQYF
TRBJ1-4 TRBD1 NA TRBV7-9 TGTGCCAGCAGCTGGACAGGGGAGGGAAGTTGGAATGAAAAACTGTTTTTT CASSWTGEGSWNEKLFF
TRBJ1-5 NA NA TRBV6-5 TGTGCCAGCAGATCCCGGCAGGTTAGCAATCAGCCCCAGCATTTT CASRSRQVSNQPQHF
TRBJ1-2 NA few TRBV6-4 TGTGCCAGCAGTGAGGGCAGATTGAACTATGGCTACACCTTC CASSEGRLNYGYTF
TRBJ2-5 TRBD2 NA TRBV9 TGTGCCAGCAGCGTAGGAAGACTAGCGGGGACTTCTTCCCAAGAGACCCAGTACTTC CASSVGRLAGTSSQETQYF
TRBJ1-5 NA NA TRBV30 TGTGCCTGTACGGACAGCTCCAATCAGCCCCAGCATTTT CACTDSSNQPQHF
TRBJ2-5 NA NA TRBV24-1 TGTGCCACCAGTGAGGCGGGAATCAAAGAGACCCAGTACTTC CATSEAGIKETQYF
TRBJ2-6 NA NA TRBV11-2 TGTGCCAGCAGCTTAACGGGGATGGCTGGGGCCAACGTCCTGACTTTC CASSLTGMAGANVLTF